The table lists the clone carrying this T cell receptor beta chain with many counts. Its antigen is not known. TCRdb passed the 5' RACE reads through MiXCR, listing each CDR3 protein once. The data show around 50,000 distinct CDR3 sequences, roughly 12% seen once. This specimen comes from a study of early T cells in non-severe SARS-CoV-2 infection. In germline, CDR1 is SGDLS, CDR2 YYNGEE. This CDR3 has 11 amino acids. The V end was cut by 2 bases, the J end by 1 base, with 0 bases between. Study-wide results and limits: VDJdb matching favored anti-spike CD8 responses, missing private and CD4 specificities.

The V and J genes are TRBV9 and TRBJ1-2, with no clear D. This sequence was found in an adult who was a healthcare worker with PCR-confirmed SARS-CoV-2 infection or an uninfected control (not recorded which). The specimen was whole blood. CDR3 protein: CASSVNYGYTF. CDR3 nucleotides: TGTGCCAGCAGCGTTAACTATGGCTACACCTTC. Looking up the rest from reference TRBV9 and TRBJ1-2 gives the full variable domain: DSGVTQTPKHLITATGQRVTLRCSPRSGDLSVYWYQQSLDQGLQFLIQYYNGEERAKGNILERFSAQQFPDLHSELNLSSLELGDSALYFCASSVNYGYTFGSGTRLTVV.